This TCR beta chain was found in a study of blood T cell repertoires in COVID-19. About the study: The analysed material was cDNA or gDNA that came from T cells, B-cell-depleted T cells, or PBMCs.

CDR1 is SGDLS, CDR2 YYNGEE, per germline. The V gene end was trimmed by 4 bases and the J gene end by 0 bases; junction bases not matched to a gene: 10. The CDR3 spans 18 residues. This clone showed up just once. Here immunoSEQ multiplex PCR was the method, and the copy in TCRdb shows in-frame clones only, minus some. The sample has over 300,000 clones; around 90% are singletons. The rearrangement links TRBV9 to TRBJ1-1; 12 nucleotides agree with TRBD1. This TCR derives from a man younger than 35 with active or convalescent COVID-19. The specimen was peripheral blood. CDR3 residues: CASSLPGQGATMNTEAFF. The CDR3 DNA follows: TGTGCCAGCAGCTTGCCGGGACAGGGGGCAACCATGAACACTGAAGCTTTCTTT.